These 30 T cell receptor beta chains came from one sample sequenced in a study of resident and recirculating memory T cells in vitiligo. Profiling relied on immunoSEQ multiplex PCR, and the TCRdb table lists in-frame clones only, not all of them. This sample carries 70,000 to 85,000 clones, about 89% of them seen once, and the ten largest clones take around 4.7%. The sequenced sample was blood. All receptors come from a male donor with vitiligo.

V gene TRBV2 combines with J gene TRBJ2-7; no definite D call. Germline assignment: CDR1 SNHLY and CDR2 FYNNEI. V lost 4 bases, J lost 7 bases, and 17 bases lay in between. The CDR3 loop spans 14 amino acids. Written as DNA, the CDR3 is TGTGCCAGCAGTGGCATGGGTCCGGGTGGGGAGCAGTACTTC. Translation: CASSGMGPGGEQYF.

V gene TRBV19 combines with J gene TRBJ1-6, with D maybe TRBD1 (6 bases). V was pared by 2 bases and J by 10 bases, with 18 bases between. The CDR3 consists of 16 residues. Germline lookup yields CDR1 LNHDA and CDR2 SQIVND (reference sequence). CDR3 in amino acids: CASSIMLRAGESPLHF. CDR3 bases: TGTGCCAGTAGTATAATGTTACGGGCAGGGGAATCACCCCTCCACTTT.

This chain joins TRBV7-6 and TRBJ2-7; 8 nucleotides match TRBD1. From germline, CDR1 is SGHVS and CDR2 FNYEAQ. The CDR3 covers 15 residues. Trimming took 1 base from V and 3 from J; bases not matched to a gene: 5. CDR3 nucleotides: TGTGCCAGCAGCTTAGAGGGACAGGCCCACTACGAGCAGTACTTC. It yields the protein CASSLEGQAHYEQYF.

This clone was detected only once. The chain uses TRBV4-3 and TRBJ2-1; 12 nucleotides align to TRBD2. The CDR3 extends over 15 amino acids. Trimming at V came to 2 bases and at J to 5 bases, leaving 1 base not matched to a gene. CDR1 is LGHNA, CDR2 YSLEER, per germline. CDR3 DNA sequence: TGCGCCAGCAGCCAACTAGCGGGGGGGAACAATGAGCAGTTCTTC. Its protein product is CASSQLAGGNNEQFF.

This clone was counted between two and nine times. V usage is TRBV5-1 and J usage is TRBJ1-2; no firm D call. Germline lookup yields CDR1 SGHRS and CDR2 YFSETQ. The V gene lost 4 bases and the J gene lost 5 bases, with 9 bases spanning the gap. The CDR3 totals 12 residues. The CDR3 is CASSPTEYGYTF. The CDR3 DNA is TGCGCCAGCAGCCCGACTGAATATGGCTACACCTTC.

V and J are TRBV7-3 and TRBJ2-2; D gene uncertain. Germline CDR1 reads SGHTA; CDR2 reads FQGTGA. The CDR3 runs 16 residues. V was pared by 2 bases and J by 0 bases, with 10 bases between. CDR3 DNA sequence: TGTGCCAGCAGCTTAGAGGCACCCACGAACACCGGGGAGCTGTTTTTT. This encodes CASSLEAPTNTGELFF.

This clone was detected once. The genes are TRBV4-3 and TRBJ1-4; D not resolved. CDR1 is LGHNA and CDR2 is YSLEER in the germline V gene. This CDR3 has 15 residues. V was clipped by 4 bases and J by 6 bases, with 15 bases between them. For the CDR3, the DNA is TGCGCCAGCAGCCCATGGGGAGGATGGGATGAAAAACTGTTTTTT. Its protein product is CASSPWGGWDEKLFF.

The V call is TRBV7-2, the J call TRBJ1-4; D may be TRBD1 (5 bases). V lost 4 bases to trimming and J lost 10 bases, with 22 bases between them. The CDR3 covers 16 residues. Germline V lookup: CDR1 SGHTA, CDR2 FQGNSA. The CDR3 spells CASSSQGLSAFGKLFF. For the CDR3, the DNA is TGTGCCAGCAGCTCCCAGGGACTTTCGGCATTCGGAAAACTGTTTTTT.

The V and J genes are TRBV9 and TRBJ2-5; D possibly corresponds to TRBD2 (6 bases). In germline, CDR1 is SGDLS, CDR2 YYNGEE. The CDR3 extends over 15 amino acids. Trimming pared 4 bases from V and 1 base from J, leaving 14 bases between. The CDR3 loop is CASSSRDLTQETQYF. The CDR3 nucleotides read TGTGCCAGCAGCTCGCGGGACTTAACCCAAGAGACCCAGTACTTC.

The chain joins TRBV7-6 to TRBJ1-4; TRBD1 matches at 10 bases. J gave up 13 bases and V 0 bases, and 8 bases lay outside the gene matches. This CDR3 region has 15 residues. The germline V gene has CDR1 SGHVS and CDR2 FNYEAQ. The CDR3 DNA reads as TGTGCCAGCAGCTTAGCGCCAGACAGGGGGCAAGGACTGTTTTTT. Translated, it gives CASSLAPDRGQGLFF.

V is TRBV10-1 and J is TRBJ1-1; the D gene is possibly TRBD1 (6 bases). Trimming cost V 8 bases and J 0 bases, with 13 bases left between them. The CDR3 contains 14 residues. The germline V gene has CDR1 WNHNN and CDR2 SYGVQD (reference sequence). The CDR3 loop reads CASGGGRLNTEAFF. The CDR3 DNA is TGCGCCAGCGGGGGGGGCCGGCTGAACACTGAAGCTTTCTTT.

This clone was seen only once. This chain uses TRBV10-3 with TRBJ1-1; no firm D call. Deletions cut 11 bases from V and 1 base from J, with 14 bases between. The CDR3 totals 13 residues. The V gene's germline CDR1 is ENHRY and CDR2 SYGVKD. Written as DNA, the CDR3 is TGTGCCTCCGGCCAACAGACGAACACTGAAGCTTTCTTT. Translated, it gives CASGQQTNTEAFF.

This clone is a singleton in its sample. The V gene is TRBV19, the J gene TRBJ1-3; D not resolved. The germline V and J ends were trimmed by 7 bases and 2 bases, with 3 bases remaining between them. The length of the CDR3 is 11 residues. CDR1 is LNHDA, CDR2 SQIVND, per germline (reference sequence). The CDR3 nucleotides are TGTGCCAGTATCACTGGAAACACCATATATTTT. Protein: CASITGNTIYF.

The chain uses TRBV6-5 and TRBJ2-5, with a weak D call TRBD1 (6 bases). The V end was cut by 1 base, the J end by 2 bases, with 11 bases between. This CDR3 has 15 residues. Germline V lookup: CDR1 MNHEY, CDR2 SVGAGI. CDR3: CASSYFGTSQETQYF. The CDR3 DNA reads TGTGCCAGCAGTTACTTCGGGACAAGTCAAGAGACCCAGTACTTC.

J is TRBJ2-7 and V is TRBV7-8; 9 bases fit TRBD2. This CDR3 has 14 residues. The V and J ends lost 4 bases and 0 bases, in that order; junction bases with no gene match: 1. CDR1 and CDR2 (germline): SGHVS, FQNEAQ. The CDR3 DNA follows: TGTGCCAGCAGCTCGACTAGCGGCTCCTACGAGCAGTACTTC. Translating gives CASSSTSGSYEQYF.

This chain connects TRBV5-1 to TRBJ2-2, with D perhaps matching TRBD2 (7 bases). The CDR3 runs 14 residues. Trimming stripped 4 bases from V and 4 bases from J, with 11 bases between. The V gene's germline CDR1 is SGHRS and CDR2 YFSETQ. Written as DNA, the CDR3 is TGCGCCAGCAGCAGGGGAGGGGGCACCGGGGAGCTGTTTTTT. Translation: CASSRGGGTGELFF. The full variable domain, rest sourced from reference TRBV5-1 and TRBJ2-2, is KAGVTQTPRYLIKTRGQQVTLSCSPISGHRSVSWYQQTPGQGLQFLFEYFSETQRNKGNFPGRFSGRQFSNSRSEMNVSTLELGDSALYLCASSRGGGTGELFFGEGSRLTVL.

V usage is TRBV6-6 and J usage is TRBJ1-6, with D possibly being TRBD1 (6 bases). The CDR3 loop spans 16 amino acids. Germline V gene sequence: CDR1 MNHNY, CDR2 SVGAGI (reference sequence). The V end lost 8 bases, the J end lost 10 bases, and 24 bases lay between the germline ends. CDR3 sequence (DNA): TGTGCCAGCGCCCAGAGGGAAGGGGGGGTGGAATCACCCCTCCACTTT. This encodes CASAQREGGVESPLHF.

J is TRBJ2-7 and V is TRBV4-2; 11 nucleotides agree with TRBD2. Germline V CDR1 and CDR2: LGHNA, YNFKEQ. The ends lost 1 base at V and 1 base at J; junction bases unmatched: 9. CDR3 size: 18 residues. Here the CDR3 DNA reads TGTGCCAGCAGCCAAGGAGAAATAGCGGGGGGGAGGTCCTACGAGCAGTACTTC. Translation: CASSQGEIAGGRSYEQYF.

This clone was seen a single time. The rearrangement joins TRBV7-2 to TRBJ1-1; D uncertain. The CDR3 has 13 residues. The germline gives CDR1 SGHTA, CDR2 FQGNSA. V lost 3 bases, J lost 1 base, and 6 bases lay in between. The CDR3 sequence: CASSLRENTEAFF. The CDR3 DNA reads as TGTGCCAGCAGCTTGAGGGAGAACACTGAAGCTTTCTTT.

In its sample, this clone was seen a few times. The chain uses TRBV7-8 and TRBJ2-7; 7 nucleotides match TRBD1. The V segment lost 5 bases and the J segment 0 bases; nucleotides outside the gene matches: 7. This CDR3 is built from 15 residues. Germline assignment: CDR1 SGHVS and CDR2 FQNEAQ. CDR3 amino acids: CASSARQGPSYEQYF. As DNA, the CDR3 is TGTGCCAGCAGCGCTCGACAGGGACCCTCCTACGAGCAGTACTTC.

The sample holds one count of this clone. This rearrangement joins TRBV7-9 to TRBJ1-1; the match to TRBD1 covers 8 bases. V shed 5 bases, J shed 3 bases, and the junction held 11 bases outside the gene matches. The CDR3 runs to 16 residues. Germline V gene lookup returns CDR1 SEHNR and CDR2 FQNEAQ (reference sequence). The CDR3 loop reads CASSQRQGSMDTEAFF. In DNA, the CDR3 is TGTGCCAGCAGCCAACGACAGGGGTCGATGGACACTGAAGCTTTCTTT.

The chain combines TRBV2 with TRBJ2-1; D is possibly TRBD2 (6 bases). This CDR3 is 15 amino acids long. In germline, CDR1 is SNHLY, CDR2 FYNNEI. V dropped 7 bases and J dropped 8 bases, with 21 bases sitting between them. The CDR3 DNA sequence: TGTGCCAGCACCGAAAACCGGGAGCCGCATCATGAGCAGTTCTTC. It translates to CASTENREPHHEQFF.

The chain carries TRBV10-3 and TRBJ2-7; TRBD1 matches 7 bases. Unmatched junction bases numbered 10, after V lost 2 bases and J lost 0 bases. The germline gives CDR1 ENHRY, CDR2 SYGVKD. The CDR3 runs to 17 residues. The CDR3 nucleotides read TGTGCCATCAGTGAGCCCCTAGGACAGGTCAACTCCTACGAGCAGTACTTC. It specifies CAISEPLGQVNSYEQYF.

The chain has TRBV5-1 and TRBJ1-3; 10 positions match TRBD1. Per the germline V gene, CDR1 is SGHRS and CDR2 is YFSETQ. The V segment lost 4 bases and the J segment 3 bases; nucleotides outside the gene matches: 4. The CDR3 runs to 15 residues. CDR3 in amino acids: CASSPTGGLGNTIYF. The CDR3 DNA reads as TGCGCCAGCAGCCCGACAGGGGGCCTTGGAAACACCATATATTTT.

The V call is TRBV5-5, the J call TRBJ2-3; 7 bases map to TRBD1. The J segment lost 6 bases and the V segment lost 4 bases, leaving 8 bases of the junction unmatched. The CDR3 runs to 14 residues. Germline loops: CDR1 SGHKS, CDR2 YYEKEE (reference sequence). The CDR3 is CASSPQGEWDTQYF. The DNA of the CDR3 is TGTGCCAGCAGCCCGCAGGGGGAGTGGGATACGCAGTATTTT.

The CDR3 coding sequence is TGTGCCAGCAAGGGGACAGGGGGCAATCAGCCCCAGCATTTT. Protein product: CASKGTGGNQPQHF. V and J are TRBV6-5 and TRBJ1-5; 10 nucleotides match TRBD1. With V trimmed by 7 bases and J by 2 bases, 2 bases remained unmatched. This CDR3 contains 14 residues. Germline values: CDR1 MNHEY, CDR2 SVGAGI.

The chain is built from TRBV19 and TRBJ1-4; weak D call: TRBD1 (6 bases). CDR1 and CDR2 from the germline V gene are LNHDA and SQIVND (reference sequence). This CDR3 region has 15 residues. V shed 3 bases and J shed 7 bases, with 15 bases lying between them. In DNA, the CDR3 is TGTGCCAGTAGTATCGGTTGGCCGACAGGTGAAAAACTGTTTTTT. Translated: CASSIGWPTGEKLFF.

J is TRBJ2-2 and V is TRBV18; D ambiguous. This CDR3 is built from 15 residues. The germline V and J ends were trimmed by 1 base and 2 bases, with 8 bases remaining between them. The germline CDR1 and CDR2 sequences are KGHSH and LQKENI. The CDR3 protein is CASSPQPFNTGELFF. CDR3 coding DNA: TGTGCCAGCTCACCACAGCCTTTCAACACCGGGGAGCTGTTTTTT.

The rearrangement links TRBV30 to TRBJ1-2; 7 bases are a match to TRBD1. In germline, CDR1 is GTSNPN, CDR2 SVGIG (reference sequence). CDR3 length equals 14 residues. Trimming removed 3 bases from V and 8 bases from J; junction bases left unmatched: 12. CDR3 coding DNA: TGTGCCTGGAGACTTAGACAGGGAACGGAGGGCTACACCTTC. It translates to CAWRLRQGTEGYTF.

The chain links TRBV18 to TRBJ2-1; 9 bases fit TRBD2. Per the germline V gene, CDR1 is KGHSH and CDR2 is LQKENI. This CDR3 region has 16 residues. V gave up 3 bases and J gave up 5 bases; unmatched junction bases: 8. CDR3 DNA sequence: TGTGCCAGCTCACCGCCGGTTAGCGGGGGACACAATGAGCAGTTCTTC. Translating gives CASSPPVSGGHNEQFF.